There are a few counts of the clone carrying this TCR beta chain. What it binds is not known. Then a second PCR, running roughly 6 to 12 cycles, was carried out with a sample-barcoded 5' primer and a J-beta primer mix. Every cDNA molecule bore a tag from a template-switch adaptor containing 12 random nucleotides. TCRdb used MiXCR to reprocess the 5' RACE reads, holding one entry per CDR3 protein. Of fewer than 1.5 million distinct CDR3 sequences listed, 42% were seen once; the top ten hold 7% to 9%. These data come from a study of blood T cells in healthy people across ages. Study-wide results and limits: Naive T cell percentage showed a strong correlation with the diversity of TCR beta. The lack of PBMC sorting stopped any conclusive naive versus antigen-experienced comparison. Investigators viewed diversity estimates from one million T cells as underestimates, the study reported.

The V gene's germline CDR1 is KGHSH and CDR2 LQKENI. CDR3 length: 13 residues. Trimming took 3 bases from V and 5 from J, leaving 10 bases between them. Material: blood. This chain links TRBV18 with TRBJ2-5; no clear D gene. This clonotype was obtained from a woman under 30 in good health. Here the CDR3 reads CASSPLDGETQYF. The CDR3, as DNA: TGTGCCAGCTCACCTCTAGACGGGGAGACCCAGTACTTC.